The clone carrying this TCR beta chain turned up a few times. Preparing the TCRbeta library involved the use of unique molecular identifiers. MiXCR, run by TCRdb on the PCR reads, gives a single entry per CDR3 protein. The table has about 610,000 distinct CDR3 sequences, 10% seen once. The record originates from a study of T-cell reconstitution after alpha-beta-depleted transplantation in children. This CDR3 spans 17 amino acids. Germline lookup yields CDR1 SEHNR and CDR2 FQNEAQ (reference sequence). V lost 5 bases to trimming and J lost 0 bases, with 17 bases between them. Sequenced here: PBMCs from the stem cell graft donor, sampled from the stem cell graft. This chain connects TRBV7-9 to TRBJ2-1, with D possibly being TRBD2 (5 bases). This clonotype originated in a human donor who donated a stem cell graft to a child with acute myeloid leukemia. The CDR3 spells CASSLEGYGNSYNEQFF. CDR3 in DNA: TGTGCCAGCAGCCTCGAAGGCTACGGGAACTCCTACAATGAGCAGTTCTTC.